These 7 T cell receptor beta chains were sequenced from one sample in a study of blood T cell repertoires in COVID-19. Clones were read by immunoSEQ multiplex PCR, and TCRdb kept only the in-frame ones, dropping some. The profile shows 140,000 or so clones, 85% to 90% of them singletons. The sample consisted of peripheral blood. These receptors came from a woman aged 45-65 years with active or convalescent COVID-19.

There are a few counts of this clone. The chain carries TRBV6-5 and TRBJ2-3; tentatively, D is TRBD1 (5 bases). The CDR3 covers 15 residues. Trimming took off 5 bases at V and 2 bases at J, with 14 bases between the two ends. Looked up from germline, CDR1 is MNHEY and CDR2 is SVGAGI. This chain's CDR3 is CASSTSGAITDTQYF. Here the CDR3 DNA reads TGTGCCAGCAGTACGAGTGGGGCCATCACAGATACGCAGTATTTT.

This chain connects TRBV7-2 to TRBJ1-1, with D possibly matching TRBD1 (6 bases). With 1 base removed from V and 4 bases from J, the gap between germline ends came to 13 bases. CDR1 and CDR2 from the germline V gene are SGHTA and FQGNSA. This CDR3 is built from 15 residues. The CDR3 nucleotides are TGTGCCAGCAGCTTAGAAGCGGGACATTTCACTGAAGCTTTCTTT. Translating gives CASSLEAGHFTEAFF.

The CDR3 loop is CASGAVAGTYNEQFF. The DNA for the CDR3 is TGTGCCAGTGGGGCGGTAGCGGGAACCTACAATGAGCAGTTCTTC. V is TRBV19 and J is TRBJ2-1; 8 nucleotides match TRBD2. The CDR3 contains 15 residues. Germline CDR1 is LNHDA and CDR2 is SQIVND (reference sequence). V shed 8 bases and J 2 bases; nucleotides not matched to a gene: 8. Full variable domain (remainder filled in from reference TRBV19 and TRBJ2-1): DGGITQSPKYLFRKEGQNVTLSCEQNLNHDAMYWYRQDPGQGLRLIYYSQIVNDFQKGDIAEGYSVSREKKESFPLTVTSAQKNPTAFYLCASGAVAGTYNEQFFGPGTRLTVL.

This clone showed up just once. The CDR3 bases are TGTGCCAGCAGCTTAGCAGGGGGTAATCCCTACGAGCAGTACTTC. Residues: CASSLAGGNPYEQYF. The chain links TRBV7-9 to TRBJ2-7; a possible D gene is TRBD1 (6 bases). Per germline, CDR1 SEHNR and CDR2 FQNEAQ (reference sequence). Trimming pared 0 bases from V and 2 bases from J, leaving 11 bases between. CDR3 length: 15 residues.

This chain uses TRBV11-1 with TRBJ2-1; 14 bases align to TRBD2. This CDR3 is built from 16 residues. The V gene end was trimmed by 5 bases and the J gene end by 12 bases; junction bases not matched to a gene: 12. Germline V gene sequence: CDR1 SGHAT, CDR2 FQDESV (reference sequence). This chain's CDR3 is CASSLHSTSGRAGQFF. The CDR3 DNA reads TGTGCCAGCAGCCTGCACTCGACTAGCGGGAGGGCCGGGCAGTTCTTC.

V is TRBV7-9 and J is TRBJ1-2, with a weak D call TRBD1 (5 bases). Trimming took 4 bases from V and 3 from J, leaving 24 bases between them. Germline V lookup: CDR1 SEHNR, CDR2 FQNEAQ (reference sequence). The CDR3 runs to 18 residues. Written as DNA, the CDR3 is TGTGCCAGCAGCTCAGAACGAACAGGAACAGTATGGGACTATGGCTACACCTTC. This codes for CASSSERTGTVWDYGYTF.

This clone was counted a few times. In the same sample, other DNA sequences code for this CDR3. V is TRBV4-2 and J is TRBJ2-1, with D tentatively TRBD1 (5 bases). The CDR3 has 14 residues. Trimming removed 0 bases from V and 3 bases from J, with 6 bases in between. Germline CDR1 LGHNA, CDR2 YNFKEQ. In DNA, the CDR3 is TGTGCCAGCAGCCAAGACAGGGACTACAATGAGCAGTTCTTC. Translation gives CASSQDRDYNEQFF.